Only a few counts were recorded for the clone carrying this T cell receptor beta chain. This entry is derived from a study of blood T cell repertoires in COVID-19. Overall study: The samples span acute and convalescent COVID-19 from the United States, Italy and Spain. Sources were T cells, B-cell-depleted T cells, or PBMCs; the material itself was cDNA or gDNA.

Original analysis: Amplification from reference gene primers served as the basis for estimated nucleated cell counts. Generated by immunoSEQ multiplex PCR, the TCRdb table keeps only in-frame clones and is missing some. V and J calls and clone size follow that table, whereas D and trimming were derived from the DNA. The sample holds about 120,000 clones; roughly four fifths are singletons and the top ten take 7.9%. The sample comprised peripheral blood. This receptor was identified in a human donor in a cohort sampled during active COVID-19.

The CDR3 sequence is CASSLSGALVYEQYF. The CDR3 DNA follows: TGTGCCAGCAGTTTATCGGGGGCCCTGGTATACGAGCAGTACTTC. The rearrangement links TRBV27 to TRBJ2-7; the D gene is possibly TRBD1 (6 bases). The CDR3 is made up of 15 amino acids. Germline CDR1 and CDR2: MNHEY and SMNVEV (reference sequence). V gave up 0 bases and J gave up 4 bases, with 13 bases separating them.